This T cell receptor beta chain was captured by sequencing in a study of beta chain features in type 1 diabetes. Study details: When patients were set against healthy donors, age, gender and cell yields were similar. Notes on the study in general: Moderately but significantly shorter TCRB CDR3s were found in Type 1 diabetes patients in all four CD4+ subsets.

Expressed TCRB transcripts were sequenced, since all the RNA that had been isolated was reverse transcribed. The repertoire was sequenced with immunoSEQ multiplex PCR; TCRdb's copy has only in-frame clones and lacks some. The sample includes more than 300,000 clones, 6.5% to 10% seen only once; the top ten take less than 0.5%. Germline assignment: CDR1 MDHEN and CDR2 SYDVKM. The CDR3 is 12 amino acids. Trimming took off 2 bases at V and 4 bases at J, with 6 bases between the two ends. Of note for this clone: Its antigen remains unidentified.

Sequenced input: central memory CD4+ T cells from blood. The receptor's source is a woman between 18 and 29 years old in good health. V usage is TRBV28 and J usage is TRBJ2-7; D gene uncertain. CDR3 in amino acids: CASSLGRYEQYF. The CDR3 bases are TGTGCCAGCAGTTTAGGCCGGTACGAGCAGTACTTC.